This T cell receptor (beta chain) derives from a study of T-cell reconstitution after alpha-beta-depleted transplantation in children. Study-wide findings and caveats: A year post-transplant, T-cell counts and diversity derived mostly from newly produced T cells.

CDR3 length: 16 amino acids. The V gene lost 4 bases and the J gene lost 4 bases, with 19 bases spanning the gap. CDR1 is LGHNA, CDR2 YNFKEQ, per germline. Regarding this clonotype: Its antigen is still unknown.

Construction of the TCRbeta library involved unique molecular identifiers. Via MiXCR, TCRdb re-called the PCR reads, giving one row per CDR3 protein. The sample consists of roughly 570,000 distinct CDR3 sequences, 25% to 30% of them appearing once. This chain uses TRBV4-2 with TRBJ1-1; D unclear. The clonotype comes from a boy younger than two with Wiskott-Aldrich syndrome, due to receive a stem cell transplant. The specimen was PBMCs, collected before TCRalphabeta/CD19-depleted stem cell transplant. The CDR3 loop reads CASSLAIGLDATEAFF. The CDR3 DNA follows: TGTGCCAGCAGCCTCGCCATCGGCTTGGACGCCACTGAAGCTTTCTTT.